The 29 T cell receptor beta chains reported below all come from one sample, sequenced in a study of vaccination and CD4 T cells after COVID-19. No antigen has been identified for these receptors. Sequenced with the Oncomine TCR Beta short-read assay was DNA taken from cultured CD4+ T cells. TCRdb re-called the PCR reads with MiXCR, one entry per CDR3 protein. In the table there are about 17,000 distinct CDR3 sequences, 45% to 50% of which are singletons. As for treatment: roughly nine-day PBMC culture with coronavirus spike peptide pools or control peptides (ViraFEST assay). The source material was CD4+ T cells from blood, cultured in vitro, sampled before SARS-CoV-2 vaccination. The receptors here all came from a human donor who received a COVID-19 vaccine.

This sequence joins TRBV4-1 and TRBJ1-5, with 11 positions matching TRBD1. V trimming: 4 bases; J trimming: 0 bases; junction bases outside the gene matches: 5. Germline V gene sequence: CDR1 MGHRA, CDR2 YSYEKL. The CDR3 sequence is 17 residues long. This CDR3 is CASSPGDRGDSNQPQHF. CDR3 coding DNA: TGCGCCAGCAGCCCAGGGGACAGGGGGGATAGCAATCAGCCCCAGCATTTT.

The V call is TRBV12-3 or TRBV12-4, the J call TRBJ1-1; D gene ambiguous. The CDR3 is made up of 14 amino acids. Deletions cut 3 bases from V and 1 base from J, with 9 bases between. As DNA, the CDR3 is TGTGCCAGCAGTTTTTCGGCCAGGAACACTGAAGCTTTCTTT. It encodes CASSFSARNTEAFF.

This clonotype has just a few counts. The CDR3 region is CASSFGTILTSNQPQHF. CDR3 bases: TGTGCCAGCAGTTTTGGGACTATACTCACAAGCAATCAGCCCCAGCATTTT. V and J are TRBV12-3 or TRBV12-4 and TRBJ1-5; D may be TRBD1 (5 bases). This CDR3 is 17 amino acids long. V lost 3 bases, J lost 1 base, and 16 bases lay in between.

The chain has TRBV10-2 and TRBJ2-3, with D tentatively TRBD1 (5 bases). From germline, CDR1 is WSHSY and CDR2 SAAADI. Trimming took 3 bases from V and 5 from J, leaving 9 bases between them. The CDR3 is made up of 13 amino acids. The CDR3 nucleotides read TGCGCCAGCAGTGACAGGGTTGGAGATACGCAGTATTTT. Encoded protein: CASSDRVGDTQYF.

This clonotype has only a few counts. The chain uses TRBV7-8 and TRBJ1-5; D is undetermined. The CDR3 length is 16 residues. CDR1 is SGHVS, CDR2 FQNEAQ, per germline. Trimming left V 1 base short and J 0 bases short, with 10 bases between. The CDR3 region has the DNA TGTGCCAGCAGCTTAGGCCCGCAATATAGCAATCAGCCCCAGCATTTT. Its translation: CASSLGPQYSNQPQHF.

V usage is TRBV6-1 and J usage is TRBJ2-7, with D possibly being TRBD1 (6 bases). V was cut by 2 bases and J by 4 bases, with 12 bases left in between. The CDR3 consists of 14 residues. CDR1 and CDR2 from the germline V gene are MNHNS and SASEGT. The CDR3 region has the DNA TGTGCCAGCAGTGAAAAAGACAGGTTTTACGAGCAGTACTTC. Protein sequence: CASSEKDRFYEQYF.

Only a few counts were recorded for this clonotype. The chain uses TRBV6-2 or TRBV6-3 and TRBJ1-2; D possibly corresponds to TRBD1 (5 bases). The CDR3 loop spans 12 amino acids. CDR1 and CDR2 from the germline V gene are MNHEY and SVGEGT. The ends were cut back, 2 bases at V and 8 bases at J, with 9 bases in the middle. CDR3 region: CASSYDSRGYTF. CDR3 DNA: TGTGCCAGCAGTTACGACAGTAGGGGCTACACCTTC.

Concerning this clonotype: The junction does not match germline at one end; this may be a read error. V usage is TRBV6-1 and J usage is TRBJ2-1, with 11 bases aligning to TRBD2. The CDR3 extends over 17 amino acids. CDR1 is MNHNS and CDR2 is SASEGT in the germline V gene. Here the CDR3 reads CASKALAGVSAYNEQLF. The CDR3 coding sequence is TGTGCCAGCAAGGCACTAGCGGGGGTCAGCGCCTACAATGAGCAGCTCTTC.

V is TRBV12-3 or TRBV12-4 and J is TRBJ2-1; D call uncertain. Trimming stripped 0 bases from V and 5 bases from J, with 11 bases between. This CDR3 is built from 15 residues. The CDR3 protein is CASSLAADGNNEQFF. Here the CDR3 DNA reads TGTGCCAGCAGTTTAGCGGCGGACGGAAACAATGAGCAGTTCTTC.

This sequence joins TRBV20-1 and TRBJ2-3; 13 nucleotides align to TRBD2. In germline, CDR1 is DFQATT, CDR2 SNEGSKA (reference sequence). V dropped 0 bases and J dropped 5; count of bases not matched to a gene: 5. The CDR3 totals 16 residues. The CDR3, as DNA: TGCAGTGCTAGAGACACTAGCGGGGGGGCCGGAGATACGCAGTATTTT. Amino acid sequence: CSARDTSGGAGDTQYF.

This clonotype was seen a few times. CDR3 loop: CASSASGGTTDTQYF. For the CDR3, the DNA is TGTGCCAGCAGTGCATCGGGGGGGACCACAGATACGCAGTATTTT. V and J are TRBV25-1 and TRBJ2-3; 8 nucleotides agree with TRBD2. The CDR3 has 15 residues. Germline CDR1 is MGHDK and CDR2 is SYGVNS. V trimming: 4 bases; J trimming: 2 bases; junction bases outside the gene matches: 5.

The V call is TRBV6-2 or TRBV6-3, the J call TRBJ1-2; 7 bases are a match to TRBD1. J lost 4 bases, V lost 0 bases, and 5 bases had no gene match. The CDR3 has 15 residues. Per germline, CDR1 MNHEY and CDR2 SVGEGT. CDR3 sequence: CASSYSGDRSYGYTF. The DNA for the CDR3 is TGTGCCAGCAGTTACTCGGGGGACAGAAGCTATGGCTACACCTTC.

This chain joins TRBV30 and TRBJ1-2, with a weak D call TRBD1 (5 bases). This CDR3 is 12 amino acids long. With 0 bases removed from V and 6 bases from J, the gap between germline ends came to 8 bases. Germline V gene data show CDR1 as GTSNPN and CDR2 as SVGIG (reference sequence). CDR3 in amino acids: CAWSVGTHGYTF. CDR3 bases: TGTGCCTGGAGTGTAGGGACGCATGGCTACACCTTC. Full variable domain (missing parts from reference TRBV30 and TRBJ1-2): SQTIHQWPATLVQPVGSPLSLECTVEGTSNPNLYWYRQAAGRGLQLLFYSVGIGQISSEVPQNLSASRPQDRQFILSSKKLLLSDSGFYLCAWSVGTHGYTFGSGTRLTVV.

CDR3 residues: CASSRRRTGRNQPQHF. CDR3 nucleotide sequence: TGTGCCAGCAGCCGCCGCCGGACAGGCCGCAATCAGCCCCAGCATTTT. The chain uses TRBV12-3 or TRBV12-4 and TRBJ1-5; 7 nucleotides agree with TRBD1. The V and J ends lost 6 bases and 2 bases, in that order; junction bases with no gene match: 10. The CDR3 is made up of 16 amino acids.

This clonotype was found a few times. The chain carries TRBV30 and TRBJ1-5, with unresolved D. The germline gives CDR1 GTSNPN, CDR2 SVGIG (reference sequence). This CDR3 has 14 residues. Trimming took 0 bases from V and 6 from J, leaving 12 bases between them. Here the CDR3 reads CAWSVREEGQPQHF. The CDR3, as DNA: TGTGCCTGGAGTGTGCGGGAGGAGGGTCAGCCCCAGCATTTT. Using reference TRBV30 and TRBJ1-5 for the parts outside the CDR3, the full variable domain is SQTIHQWPATLVQPVGSPLSLECTVEGTSNPNLYWYRQAAGRGLQLLFYSVGIGQISSEVPQNLSASRPQDRQFILSSKKLLLSDSGFYLCAWSVREEGQPQHFGDGTRLSIL.

V and J are TRBV20-1 and TRBJ1-2; TRBD1 agrees at 9 bases. CDR1 and CDR2 (germline): DFQATT, SNEGSKA (reference sequence). This CDR3 spans 16 amino acids. The V segment lost 0 bases and the J segment 6 bases; nucleotides outside the gene matches: 11. In DNA form, the CDR3 reads TGCAGTGCTAGAGATTATCGGACAGGGGAAAGGAATGGCTACACCTTC. Amino acids: CSARDYRTGERNGYTF.

This rearrangement joins TRBV6-5 to TRBJ1-4, with D hard to call. This CDR3 comprises 16 residues. V lost 0 bases and J 4 bases, leaving 12 bases between the germline ends. Germline CDR1 reads MNHEY; CDR2 reads SVGAGI. Here the CDR3 DNA reads TGTGCCAGCAGTTACTCGCCACAGCGGTATAATGAAAAACTGTTTTTT. Translated, it gives CASSYSPQRYNEKLFF.

The V and J genes are TRBV20-1 and TRBJ1-6, with 7 bases lining up with TRBD1. Germline trimming cut 0 bases from V and 7 bases from J; bases unmatched to any gene: 9. Germline CDR1 is DFQATT and CDR2 is SNEGSKA (reference sequence). This CDR3 spans 16 amino acids. CDR3 residues: CSARERRQGGNSPLHF. In DNA, the CDR3 is TGCAGTGCTAGAGAGAGGAGACAGGGCGGAAATTCACCCCTCCACTTT.

This clonotype appeared a few times. V gene TRBV6-4 combines with J gene TRBJ1-5; D call uncertain. There are 16 residues in the CDR3. The V gene lost 7 bases and the J gene lost 0 bases, with 16 bases spanning the gap. Germline V gene lookup returns CDR1 MRHNA and CDR2 SNTAGT. Here the CDR3 reads CASTGLECYSNQPQHF. In nucleotides, the CDR3 is TGTGCCAGCACTGGTCTGGAGTGCTATAGCAATCAGCCCCAGCATTTT.

The V gene is TRBV11-2, the J gene TRBJ2-7; D unresolved. The V and J ends lost 1 base and 8 bases respectively, with 12 bases between them. The germline CDR1 and CDR2 sequences are SGHAT and FQNNGV. The CDR3 runs to 13 residues. The CDR3 here is CASSLVSHAQQYF. DNA of the CDR3: TGTGCCAGCAGCTTAGTCAGTCATGCCCAGCAGTACTTC.

The J gene is TRBJ1-6, the V gene TRBV19; 8 bases are shared with TRBD1. Germline V gives CDR1 LNHDA, CDR2 SQIVND (reference sequence). The CDR3 has 15 amino acids. The V segment lost 7 bases and the J segment 5 bases; nucleotides outside the gene matches: 7. The CDR3 nucleotides read TGTGCCAGTACCACGACAGGGGCCAATAATTCACCCCTCCACTTT. Protein: CASTTTGANNSPLHF. The whole variable domain, filled in from reference TRBV19 and TRBJ1-6, reads DGGITQSPKYLFRKEGQNVTLSCEQNLNHDAMYWYRQDPGQGLRLIYYSQIVNDFQKGDIAEGYSVSREKKESFPLTVTSAQKNPTAFYLCASTTTGANNSPLHFGNGTRLTVT.

This clonotype was detected only a few times. The V call is TRBV27, the J call TRBJ1-2, with TRBD1 identical over 9 bases. There are 14 residues in the CDR3. Per germline, CDR1 MNHEY and CDR2 SMNVEV (reference sequence). The ends lost 6 bases at V and 1 base at J; junction bases unmatched: 3. This CDR3 reads CASRRTGDNYGYTF. In nucleotides, the CDR3 is TGTGCCAGCAGGAGGACAGGGGATAACTATGGCTACACCTTC.

The chain couples TRBV19 to TRBJ1-4; unclear D gene. V gave up 6 bases and J gave up 3 bases, with 8 bases separating them. This CDR3 is 13 amino acids long. Per germline, CDR1 LNHDA and CDR2 SQIVND (reference sequence). CDR3 in amino acids: CASRIYANEKLFF. In DNA form, the CDR3 reads TGTGCCAGTAGGATTTACGCTAATGAAAAACTGTTTTTT.

This clonotype has more than one count but fewer than ten. The chain uses TRBV6-1 and TRBJ2-7; D is perhaps TRBD2 (6 bases). This CDR3 spans 15 amino acids. V lost 2 bases, J lost 1 base, and 12 bases lay in between. CDR1 and CDR2 from the germline V gene are MNHNS and SASEGT. CDR3 DNA sequence: TGTGCCAGCAGTGAAAGGGCGGGACCATCCTACGAGCAGTACTTC. Protein: CASSERAGPSYEQYF.

The chain combines TRBV9 with TRBJ2-7, with 7 bases aligning to TRBD2. The length of the CDR3 is 15 residues. Germline V gene lookup returns CDR1 SGDLS and CDR2 YYNGEE. With 3 bases clipped from V and 7 bases from J, the junction kept 13 bases outside the gene matches. The CDR3 spells CASSASGWISSEQYF. The CDR3 nucleotides read TGTGCCAGCAGCGCTAGCGGATGGATTTCTAGTGAGCAGTACTTC.

This chain connects TRBV30 to TRBJ1-4; 9 bases map to TRBD1. The junction had 6 bases not matched to a gene; V was cut back by 2 bases and J by 8 bases. The V gene's germline CDR1 is GTSNPN and CDR2 SVGIG (reference sequence). CDR3 length: 14 amino acids. CDR3 region: CAWSSTGGPEKLFF. CDR3 bases: TGTGCCTGGAGTTCCACAGGGGGCCCCGAAAAACTGTTTTTT.

The chain recombines TRBV6-1 with TRBJ1-2, with 9 bases matching TRBD1. Trimming at V came to 7 bases and at J to 2 bases, leaving 11 bases not matched to a gene. Germline CDR1 MNHNS, CDR2 SASEGT. The CDR3 runs 16 residues. CDR3 DNA: TGTGCCAGCACTAAAATACAGGGGGCGCAGAACTATGGCTACACCTTC. It translates to CASTKIQGAQNYGYTF.

The chain carries TRBV15 and TRBJ2-2; D ambiguous. CDR1 LNHNV and CDR2 YYDKDF come from the germline V gene (reference sequence). V shed 8 bases and J shed 6 bases, with 16 bases lying between them. This CDR3 is 14 amino acids long. The chain's CDR3 is CATVSGYNAGELFF. Here the CDR3 DNA reads TGTGCCACCGTGAGTGGTTATAACGCCGGGGAGCTGTTTTTT.

This chain uses TRBV4-2 with TRBJ2-3, with 7 bases matching TRBD2. CDR1 LGHNA and CDR2 YNFKEQ come from the germline V gene. This CDR3 contains 15 residues. Germline trimming cut 0 bases from V and 4 bases from J; bases unmatched to any gene: 4. In nucleotides, the CDR3 is TGTGCCAGCAGCCAAGATGGGGGGGTTTCAGATACGCAGTATTTT. Translating gives CASSQDGGVSDTQYF.